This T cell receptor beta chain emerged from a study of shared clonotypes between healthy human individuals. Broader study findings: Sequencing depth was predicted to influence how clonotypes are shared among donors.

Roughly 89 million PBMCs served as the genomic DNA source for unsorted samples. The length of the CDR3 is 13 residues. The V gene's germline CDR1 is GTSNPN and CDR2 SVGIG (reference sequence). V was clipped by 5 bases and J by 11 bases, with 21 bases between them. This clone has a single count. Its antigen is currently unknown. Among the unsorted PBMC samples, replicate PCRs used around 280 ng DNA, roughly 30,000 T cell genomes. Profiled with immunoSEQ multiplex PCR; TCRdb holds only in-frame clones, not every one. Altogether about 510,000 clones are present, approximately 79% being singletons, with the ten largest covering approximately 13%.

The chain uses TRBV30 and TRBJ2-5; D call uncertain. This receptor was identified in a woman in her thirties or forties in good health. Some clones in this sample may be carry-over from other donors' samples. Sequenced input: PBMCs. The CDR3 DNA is TGTGCCTGGGGGTACTCCCAGAGTGTGGAGCAGTACTTC. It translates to CAWGYSQSVEQYF.